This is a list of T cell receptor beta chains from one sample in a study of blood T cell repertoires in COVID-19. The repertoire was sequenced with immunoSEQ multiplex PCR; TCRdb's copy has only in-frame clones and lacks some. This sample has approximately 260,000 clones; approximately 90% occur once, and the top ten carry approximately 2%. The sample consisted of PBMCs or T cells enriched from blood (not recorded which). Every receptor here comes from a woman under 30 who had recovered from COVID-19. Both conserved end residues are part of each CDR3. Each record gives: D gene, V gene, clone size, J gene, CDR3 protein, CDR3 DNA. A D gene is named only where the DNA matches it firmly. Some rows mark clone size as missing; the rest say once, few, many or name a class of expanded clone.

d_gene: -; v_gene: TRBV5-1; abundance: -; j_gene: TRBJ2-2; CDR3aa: CASSLELEAGELFF; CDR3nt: TGCGCCAGCAGCTTGGAGTTGGAGGCCGGGGAGCTGTTTTTT
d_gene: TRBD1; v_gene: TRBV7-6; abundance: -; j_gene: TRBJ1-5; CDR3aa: CASSKGTGGPYSNQPQHF; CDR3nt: TGTGCCAGCTCAAAGGGGACAGGGGGCCCCTATAGCAATCAGCCCCAGCATTTT
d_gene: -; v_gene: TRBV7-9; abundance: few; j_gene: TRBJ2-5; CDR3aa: CASSLWTAQETQYF; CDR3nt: TGTGCCAGCAGCTTATGGACAGCCCAAGAGACCCAGTACTTC
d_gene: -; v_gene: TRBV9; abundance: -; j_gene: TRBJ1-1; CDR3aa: CASSRGRGDTEAFF; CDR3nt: TGTGCCAGCAGCCGCGGGAGGGGGGACACTGAAGCTTTCTTT
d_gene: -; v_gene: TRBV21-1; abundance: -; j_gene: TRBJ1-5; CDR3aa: CASSMDETEPRGHDNQPQHF; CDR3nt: TGTGCCAGCAGCATGGACGAAACCGAACCGAGGGGGCATGACAATCAGCCCCAGCATTTT
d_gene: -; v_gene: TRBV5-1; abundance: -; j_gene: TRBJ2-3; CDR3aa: CASSYSGDTDTQYF; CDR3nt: TGCGCCAGCAGCTACTCGGGAGACACAGATACGCAGTATTTT
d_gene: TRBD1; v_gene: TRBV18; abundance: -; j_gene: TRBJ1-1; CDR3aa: CASSPRTGGNTEAFF; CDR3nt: TGTGCCAGCTCACCTCGGACAGGGGGTAACACTGAAGCTTTCTTT
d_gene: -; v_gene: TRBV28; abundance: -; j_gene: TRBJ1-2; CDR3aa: CASGYRGAHNYGYTF; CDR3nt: TGTGCCAGCGGATACCGGGGGGCCCATAACTATGGCTACACCTTC
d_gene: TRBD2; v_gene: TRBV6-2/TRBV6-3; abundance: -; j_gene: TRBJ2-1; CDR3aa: CASSYGLAAYNEQFF; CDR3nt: TGTGCCAGCAGTTACGGCCTAGCGGCCTACAATGAGCAGTTCTTC
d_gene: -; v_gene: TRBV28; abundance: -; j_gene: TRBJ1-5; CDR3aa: CASRIIQGANQPQHF; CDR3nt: TGTGCCAGCAGGATAATACAGGGCGCCAATCAGCCCCAGCATTTT
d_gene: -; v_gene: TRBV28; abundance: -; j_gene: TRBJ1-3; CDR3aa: CASSERNTIYF; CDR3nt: TGTGCCAGCTCCGAGCGAAACACCATATATTTT
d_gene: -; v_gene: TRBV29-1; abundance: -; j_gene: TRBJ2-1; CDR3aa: CSVGGERGRGYNEQFF; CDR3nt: TGCAGCGTTGGAGGGGAACGAGGCAGGGGTTACAATGAGCAGTTCTTC
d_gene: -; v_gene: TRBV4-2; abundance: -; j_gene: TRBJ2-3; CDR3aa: CASSQDVGGPTDTQYF; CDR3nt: TGTGCCAGCAGCCAAGATGTCGGGGGGCCCACAGATACGCAGTATTTT
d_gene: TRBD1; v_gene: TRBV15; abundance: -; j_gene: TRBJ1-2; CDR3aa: CATSRGTGGNGYTF; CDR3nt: TGTGCCACCAGCAGAGGGACAGGGGGTAATGGCTACACCTTC
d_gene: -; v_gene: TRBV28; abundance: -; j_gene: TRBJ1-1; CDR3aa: CATTVLDLAFF; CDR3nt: TGTGCCACCACAGTTTTGGATTTAGCTTTCTTT
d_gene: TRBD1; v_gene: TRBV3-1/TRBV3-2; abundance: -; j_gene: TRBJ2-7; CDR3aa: CASSRDRAHEQYF; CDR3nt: TGTGCCAGCAGCCGGGACAGGGCCCACGAGCAGTACTTC
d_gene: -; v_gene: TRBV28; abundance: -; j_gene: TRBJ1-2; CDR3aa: CASSSSPWAKGF; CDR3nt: -